The entry that follows covers one T cell receptor beta chain sequence. No antigen is known for it. No clone much larger than this one lies a single base away; base qualities are absent. The reads were generated on an Illumina Genome Analyzer IIx. TCRdb reran the public reads through fastp at Q25 and MiXCR, keeping productive beta chains. Entries that share a CDR3 protein sequence are merged under the most common genes and DNA. Counted in this sample were about 15,000 distinct CDR3 sequences; about 30% of them appeared once. The leading ten clones occupy 15% to 20% of the sample. This record comes from a study (dated by TCRdb to the early 2010s). Here V drops 1 base and J drops 0 bases, and the junction holds 7 bases not matched to any gene. From a lookup of the germline V gene, CDR1 and CDR2 are LGHNA and YSLEER. The CDR3 has 19 amino acids, counting the end cysteine and phenylalanine. The retained sequence is limited to the CDR3, 57 bases, with the frame set at the first base.

This chain is built from TRBV4-3 and TRBJ2-3, with TRBD2 identical over 13 junction bases. Sequencing input: blood. The sequence was collected from a human donor. The CDR3 region reads CASSQGGLAGRRSTDTQYF. DNA sequence: TGCGCCAGCAGCCAAGGGGGACTAGCGGGACGTCGGAGCACAGATACGCAGTATTTT.